The entry that follows covers one T cell receptor (beta chain) sequence. The antigen is not known. Profiled with immunoSEQ multiplex PCR; TCRdb holds only in-frame clones, not every one. This table holds some 120,000 clones, roughly four fifths found once. These data belong to a study of T cell responses to AZD1222 COVID-19 vaccine. With 1 base clipped from V and 1 base from J, the junction kept 9 bases outside the gene matches. The CDR3 runs to 18 residues. Looked up from germline, CDR1 is LGHNA and CDR2 is YNFKEQ. Points from the study as a whole: The breadth and depth of Spike-specific TCRs increased once two AZD1222 doses had been given.

The J gene is TRBJ2-3, the V gene TRBV4-2; TRBD2 agrees at 9 bases. The receptor was derived from an adult in good health. The starting material was peripheral blood, obtained on day 0 of AZD1222 vaccination. As DNA, the CDR3 is TGTGCCAGCAGCCAAGGAATGAGCGGGGGGCCGGGCACAGATACGCAGTATTTT. This sequence encodes CASSQGMSGGPGTDTQYF.